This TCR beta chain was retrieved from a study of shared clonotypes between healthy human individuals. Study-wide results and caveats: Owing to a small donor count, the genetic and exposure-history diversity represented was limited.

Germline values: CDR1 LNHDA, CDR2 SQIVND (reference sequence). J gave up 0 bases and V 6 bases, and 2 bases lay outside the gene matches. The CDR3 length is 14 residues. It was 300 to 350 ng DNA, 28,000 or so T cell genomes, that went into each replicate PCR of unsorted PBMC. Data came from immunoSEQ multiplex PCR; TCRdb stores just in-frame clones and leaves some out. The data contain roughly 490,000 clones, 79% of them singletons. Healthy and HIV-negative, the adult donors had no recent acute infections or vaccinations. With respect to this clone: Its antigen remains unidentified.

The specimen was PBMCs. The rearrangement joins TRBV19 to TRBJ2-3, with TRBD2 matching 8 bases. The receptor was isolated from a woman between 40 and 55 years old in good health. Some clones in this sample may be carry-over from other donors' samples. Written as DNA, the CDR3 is TGTGCCAGTAGAGCGGGAGTGAGCACAGATACGCAGTATTTT. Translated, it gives CASRAGVSTDTQYF.